This TCR beta chain originates from a study of T cells in Graves' hyperthyroidism and ophthalmopathy. CDR1 and CDR2 (germline): SEHNR, FQNEAQ (reference sequence). The CDR3 spans 13 residues. With 10 bases removed from V and 5 bases from J, the gap between germline ends came to 12 bases. This clonotype was seen at least ten times. Amplification targeted TCR beta CDR3 regions from RNA transcripts. Carried out on the TCR CDR3, a first-round RT-PCR used the HTBI primer set. Each CDR3 protein gets one entry after TCRdb re-called the multiplex PCR reads with MiXCR. The sample shows about 200,000 distinct CDR3 sequences, about 17% of them seen only once.

Sequenced material: blood. This TCR derives from a man aged 40-55 years with Graves' hyperthyroidism. The rearrangement joins TRBV7-9 to TRBJ1-6, with D possibly being TRBD1 (5 bases). CDR3 sequence: CAMGGAHNSPLHF. CDR3 sequence (DNA): TGTGCCATGGGAGGGGCCCATAATTCACCCCTCCACTTT.